The rows below give T cell receptor beta chains drawn from one sample of a study of tumour-infiltrating T cells in Burkitt lymphoma. Assay used: immunoSEQ multiplex PCR; TCRdb lists only in-frame clones, some missing. The sample contains roughly 700 clones, around 15% of which appear only once. The sample consisted of tumor tissue. These receptors originate from a human donor with Burkitt lymphoma. Each CDR3 is given with its conserved first and last residue. A D gene is named only where the DNA matches it firmly. Some rows have no size entry. The others give once, few or many, or a class for an expanded clone.

clone_size j_call d_call v_call cdr3_nt cdr3_aa
- TRBJ2-5 - TRBV25-1 TGTGCCAGCAGTGTCGAAGAGACCCAGTACTTC CASSVEETQYF
few TRBJ2-1 - TRBV5-1 TGCGCCAGCAGCTTTGGTGGGTACAATGAGCAGTTCTTC CASSFGGYNEQFF
- TRBJ2-1 TRBD1 TRBV11-2 TGTGCCAGCAGCGCGGGACAGGGGGACTACAATGAGCAGTTCTTC CASSAGQGDYNEQFF
few TRBJ2-3 - TRBV29-1 TGCAGCGTTGAAGAGAGGCAGTATTTT CSVEERQYF
- TRBJ1-4 TRBD1 TRBV7-9 TGTGCCAGCAGCGACGGGACAGGGGGAGGTTTAAGTGAAAAACTGTTTTTT CASSDGTGGGLSEKLFF
- TRBJ2-3 - TRBV7-2 TGTGCCAGCAGCCTGGACCATTACACAGATACGCAGTATTTT CASSLDHYTDTQYF
- TRBJ2-2 - TRBV19 TGTGCCAGTAGTGCTCACACACCGGTGAATTCCGGGGAGCTGTTTTTT CASSAHTPVNSGELFF
- TRBJ2-7 - TRBV28 TGTGCCAGCAGCCCAGGGGGGGCTGATTACGAGCAGTATTTC CASSPGGADYEQYF
- TRBJ2-7 - TRBV19 TGTGCCAGTAGTTCAAAAGAGTGGGGCGTCTACGAGCAGTACTTC CASSSKEWGVYEQYF
few TRBJ1-2 - TRBV5-4 TGTGCCAGCACCCCGGACAGCCTCTATGGCTACACCTTC CASTPDSLYGYTF
few TRBJ2-2 - TRBV6-5 TGTGCCAGCAGTTGGTATAGAGACACCGGGGAGCTGTTTTTT CASSWYRDTGELFF
- TRBJ2-5 TRBD1 TRBV27 TGTGCCAGCAGTTTTGGGACAGGGGGATTTGGGGAGACCCAGTACTTC CASSFGTGGFGETQYF
few TRBJ1-1 - TRBV28 TGTGCCAGCAGTTTAGGGTTTGGGGATTTGAACACTGAAGCTTTCTTT CASSLGFGDLNTEAFF
few TRBJ2-6 - TRBV7-9 TGTGCCAGCAGCTTAGAGTTTGGAGCTGGGGCCAACGTCCTGACTTTC CASSLEFGAGANVLTF
- TRBJ1-2 - TRBV28 TGTGCCAGCAGTCCCCAGACATCTTACTTCTATGGCTACACCTTC CASSPQTSYFYGYTF
few TRBJ2-3 - TRBV25-1 TGTGCCAGCAGCCGAGGACTAATAATTGGAGATACGCAGTATTTT CASSRGLIIGDTQYF
- TRBJ2-3 TRBD1 TRBV19 TGTGCCAGTAGTATAGACACTAGACAGGGGTCGAATACGCAGTATTTT CASSIDTRQGSNTQYF
hyperexpanded TRBJ2-3 - TRBV7-9 TGTGCCAGCAGCTTAGGAGAGGCAGGGTCCACAGATACGCAGTATTTT CASSLGEAGSTDTQYF
hyperexpanded TRBJ2-5 - TRBV27 TGTGCCAGCAGTTTTATTTCCCCGACAGGGGCGGGAGGCCAAGAGACCCAGTACTTC CASSFISPTGAGGQETQYF
few TRBJ2-2 - TRBV2 TGTGCCAGCAGCCCCCCGGGGCCCGGGGAGCTGTTTTTT CASSPPGPGELFF
few TRBJ1-4 - TRBV16 TGTGCCAGCAGCCAATCTACGGGTGAAAAACTGTTTTTT CASSQSTGEKLFF
- TRBJ2-5 - TRBV4-1 TGCGCCAGCAGCCAAAGGGGAGGAGAAGAGACCCAGTACTTC CASSQRGGEETQYF
- TRBJ2-1 - TRBV7-8 TGTGCCAGCAGCTTAACCCTAGTGGGGGGGGCGGTATCCTACAATGAGCAGTTCTTC CASSLTLVGGAVSYNEQFF
- TRBJ2-3 - TRBV7-9 TGTGCCAGCAGTGACGGACAGGGAGGGGCCACAGATACGCAGTATTTT CASSDGQGGATDTQYF
- TRBJ1-1 - TRBV19 TGTGCCAGTAGTATACGTCAGGGGATGATCACTGAAGCTTTCTTT CASSIRQGMITEAFF
few TRBJ1-1 - TRBV11-2 TGTGCCAGCAGCTTAGGAGGTCAGAACACTGAAGCTTTCTTT CASSLGGQNTEAFF
- TRBJ2-7 TRBD1 TRBV7-6 TGTGCCAGCAGCTCCGGGACAGGCTCCTACGAGCAGTACTTC CASSSGTGSYEQYF
few TRBJ1-1 - TRBV28 TGTGCCAGCATTAAAGGCGGTAGGAACACTGAAGCTTTCTTT CASIKGGRNTEAFF
few TRBJ1-3 - TRBV30 TGTGCCTGGAGTGTACGGACAGTCTCTGGAAACACCATATATTTT CAWSVRTVSGNTIYF
- TRBJ2-1 - TRBV9 TGTGCCAGCAGCGAGGGGACTATTGGAGGGGGTGAGCAGTTCTTC CASSEGTIGGGEQFF
few TRBJ1-1 - TRBV5-4 TGTGCCAGCAGTCCGACCCCCCCACCAGAACTCATGAACACTGAAGCTTTCTTT CASSPTPPPELMNTEAFF
- TRBJ1-2 - TRBV5-6 TGTGCCAGCAGCTTGGCCGGAGGGGCGAATCTCTATGGCTACACCTTC CASSLAGGANLYGYTF
- TRBJ1-1 - TRBV5-6 TGTGCTAGCAGCTTGGCGGCTGAAGCTTTCTTT CASSLAAEAFF
- TRBJ2-1 - TRBV7-9 TGTGCCAGCAGCCGAGACAGTTCCAATGAGCAGTTCTTC CASSRDSSNEQFF
large TRBJ1-1 TRBD1 TRBV11-1 TGTGCCAGCAGCTCGTATCAGACAGGGGACACTGAAGCTTTCTTT CASSSYQTGDTEAFF
few TRBJ1-3 - TRBV6-5 TGTGCCAGCAGCCCTGGGGTAGCTGGAAACACCATATATTTT CASSPGVAGNTIYF
few TRBJ2-5 - TRBV19 TGTGCCAGTAGCCAATGGGAGACCCAGTACTTC CASSQWETQYF
few TRBJ2-5 - TRBV6-5 TGTGCCAGCAGTTACTTGATCGGACAGCAAGAGACCCAGTACTTC CASSYLIGQQETQYF
- TRBJ1-5 - TRBV6-5 TGTGCCAGCAGTTACTCCAGGGTCGGGGCAGAACCCCAGCATTTT CASSYSRVGAEPQHF
few TRBJ1-1 - TRBV28 TGTGCCAGCAATGGGGGTCTAAGGGGGGCGCACACTGAAGCTTTCTTT CASNGGLRGAHTEAFF
- TRBJ2-1 - TRBV19 TGTGCCAGTAGTATTGGAGTTTACAATGAGCAGTTCTTC CASSIGVYNEQFF
- TRBJ2-3 - TRBV30 TGTGCCTGGAGTGTAATACATGCCTCGATGGATACGCAGTATTTT CAWSVIHASMDTQYF
few TRBJ1-6 - TRBV6-5 TGTGCCAGCAGTTACCCCTTTGGGGCCCTCCACTTT CASSYPFGALHF
few TRBJ1-1 - TRBV16 TGTGCCAGCAGCCTCGGTCCGGCGAACACTGAAGCTTTCTTT CASSLGPANTEAFF
few TRBJ1-5 - TRBV7-9 TGTGCCAGCAGCGACGAGATTCCCTCGGGGCCCCAGCATTTT CASSDEIPSGPQHF
- TRBJ2-1 TRBD1 TRBV7-9 TGTGCCAGCAGCTACAGGGACAGGGGGCGTAATGAGCAGTTCTTC CASSYRDRGRNEQFF
- TRBJ1-1 TRBD1 TRBV9 TGTGCCAGCAGTGACAGGGTCGGGAACACTGAAGCTTTCTTT CASSDRVGNTEAFF
few TRBJ2-3 TRBD2 TRBV11-3 TGTGCCAGCAGCACTAGCGGGGGGGCAGATACGCAGTATTTT CASSTSGGADTQYF
few TRBJ2-1 - TRBV12-5 TGTGCTAGTGGTTTCTATAGGCTACCGGGACTGATAAACAATGAGCAGTTCTTC CASGFYRLPGLINNEQFF
- TRBJ2-1 TRBD2 TRBV7-9 TGTGCCAGCAGCTTAGGGGGCGGGGGTGCTTCCGATGAGCAGTTCTTC CASSLGGGGASDEQFF
- TRBJ2-7 - TRBV5-1 TGCGCCAGCAGCTTGGCCATTGCCGGGACACCAGACTACGAGCAGTACTTC CASSLAIAGTPDYEQYF
once TRBJ2-7 - TRBV10-2 TGCGCCAGCAGTGAGTCGGGGCCCCCTCGGGACGAGCAGTACTTC CASSESGPPRDEQYF